Below are 25 T cell receptor beta chains sequenced from a single sample in a study of blood T cell repertoires in COVID-19. Profiling relied on immunoSEQ multiplex PCR, and the TCRdb table lists in-frame clones only, not all of them. The repertoire consists of around 97,000 clones, with under 90% occurring once and the leading ten covering over 10%. Sample: peripheral blood. The origin of the receptors is a human donor in a cohort sampled during active or convalescent COVID-19.

There are a few counts of this clone. V gene TRBV14 combines with J gene TRBJ2-5; D is uncertain. Germline V CDR1 and CDR2: SGHDN, FVKESK. V lost 3 bases and J lost 4, with 12 bases in between. This CDR3 spans 14 amino acids. Written as DNA, the CDR3 is TGTGCCAGCAGCCACCCAGCGTCGGGAGAGACCCAGTACTTC. Translating gives CASSHPASGETQYF. The complete variable domain, with remaining parts taken from reference TRBV14 and TRBJ2-5, reads EAGVTQFPSHSVIEKGQTVTLRCDPISGHDNLYWYRRVMGKEIKFLLHFVKESKQDESGMPNNRFLAERTGGTYSTLKVQPAELEDSGVYFCASSHPASGETQYFGPGTRLLVL.

This chain connects TRBV9 to TRBJ1-3, with TRBD1 matching over 7 bases. With 3 bases clipped from V and 2 bases from J, the junction kept 5 bases outside the gene matches. The germline V gene encodes CDR1 SGDLS and CDR2 YYNGEE. The CDR3 is 15 residues long. CDR3 loop: CASSAADRAGNTIYF. The CDR3 nucleotides read TGTGCCAGCAGCGCCGCAGACAGGGCTGGAAACACCATATATTTT.

The chain joins TRBV5-1 to TRBJ2-1, with 8 nucleotides matching TRBD2. CDR3 length equals 14 residues. Germline trimming cut 4 bases from V and 4 bases from J; bases unmatched to any gene: 4. The V gene's germline CDR1 is SGHRS and CDR2 YFSETQ. Here the CDR3 reads CASSPGGAYNEQFF. CDR3 DNA: TGCGCCAGCAGCCCGGGGGGGGCATACAATGAGCAGTTCTTC.

This sequence joins TRBV30 and TRBJ1-2, with a tentative D call TRBD1 (6 bases). V lost 2 bases and J 3 bases, leaving 13 bases between the germline ends. Germline CDR1 and CDR2: GTSNPN and SVGIG (reference sequence). There are 14 residues in the CDR3. CDR3 DNA: TGTGCCTGGAGTAGGGGGATCTCGGACTATGGCTACACCTTC. Its translation is CAWSRGISDYGYTF.

The chain combines TRBV19 with TRBJ2-7, with a tentative D call TRBD1 (6 bases). V shed 3 bases and J shed 6 bases, with 12 bases lying between them. CDR3 size: 13 residues. Germline CDR1 and CDR2: LNHDA and SQIVND (reference sequence). CDR3 loop: CASSIKQGSEQYF. In nucleotides, the CDR3 is TGTGCCAGTAGTATCAAACAGGGATCCGAGCAGTACTTC.

This chain joins TRBV7-2 and TRBJ2-7; TRBD2 is a possible D gene (5 bases). CDR1 and CDR2 (germline): SGHTA, FQGNSA. The V gene lost 3 bases and the J gene lost 2 bases, with 11 bases spanning the gap. CDR3 length: 14 amino acids. The CDR3 spells CASSLIPGTYEQYF. The CDR3 DNA reads as TGTGCCAGCAGCTTGATCCCGGGGACCTACGAGCAGTACTTC.

Only one count was recorded for this clone. The rearrangement links TRBV5-1 to TRBJ1-2; a weak D match, TRBD1 (5 bases). Trimming took 0 bases from V and 3 from J, leaving 12 bases between them. This CDR3 comprises 15 residues. Germline V gives CDR1 SGHRS, CDR2 YFSETQ. CDR3 sequence reads: CASSLVFQGYYGYTF. As DNA, the CDR3 is TGCGCCAGCAGCTTGGTATTCCAGGGCTACTATGGCTACACCTTC.

This clone was detected once. The chain is built from TRBV10-3 and TRBJ2-1, with TRBD2 matching over 7 bases. Germline CDR1 ENHRY, CDR2 SYGVKD. The junction had 6 bases not matched to a gene; V was cut back by 2 bases and J by 5 bases. This CDR3 has 15 residues. The CDR3 sequence is CAISERREGNNEQFF. The CDR3 bases are TGTGCCATCAGTGAGCGTAGGGAGGGGAACAATGAGCAGTTCTTC.

This clone came up once. The chain carries TRBV11-3 and TRBJ1-6; D might be TRBD1 (5 bases). In germline, CDR1 is SGHNT, CDR2 YENEEA. The CDR3 is 15 amino acids. V was clipped by 8 bases and J by 7 bases, with 18 bases between them. CDR3 in DNA: TGTGCCAGCCAACGGGGGGGGGTGCGAAATTCACCCCTCCACTTT. Amino acid sequence: CASQRGGVRNSPLHF.

The chain carries TRBV30 and TRBJ1-2; 8 positions match TRBD1. CDR3 length equals 14 residues. V trimming: 0 bases; J trimming: 2 bases; junction bases outside the gene matches: 2. Germline V gene lookup returns CDR1 GTSNPN and CDR2 SVGIG (reference sequence). The CDR3 region has the DNA TGTGCCTGGAGTGTCTACAGGGGGAACTATGGCTACACCTTC. Residues: CAWSVYRGNYGYTF.

The gene calls are TRBV7-9 and TRBJ1-5; D gene unclear. Germline-derived CDR1 and CDR2 are SEHNR and FQNEAQ (reference sequence). Trimming shortened V by 8 bases and J by 1 base, and 6 bases separated the two germline ends. The CDR3 spans 12 residues. The CDR3 DNA is TGTGCCAGCGGGCGCAGCAATCAGCCCCAGCATTTT. It specifies CASGRSNQPQHF.

The CDR3 here is CASSELTLGGYTF. The DNA of the CDR3 is TGCGCCAGCAGTGAGCTAACGCTCGGTGGCTACACCTTC. The chain recombines TRBV10-2 with TRBJ1-2; D is undetermined. The CDR3 consists of 13 residues. V was clipped by 2 bases and J by 7 bases, with 11 bases between them. Germline loops: CDR1 WSHSY, CDR2 SAAADI.

CDR3 nucleotides: TGTGCCAGTAGTAGGACAGGGGAACCCTACGAGCAGTACTTC. Translated, it gives CASSRTGEPYEQYF. The chain uses TRBV19 and TRBJ2-7, with TRBD1 identical over 9 bases. CDR1 is LNHDA and CDR2 is SQIVND in the germline V gene (reference sequence). J lost 2 bases, V lost 4 bases, and 3 bases had no gene match. The CDR3 is made up of 14 amino acids. Filled out from reference TRBV19 and TRBJ2-7, the complete variable domain reads DGGITQSPKYLFRKEGQNVTLSCEQNLNHDAMYWYRQDPGQGLRLIYYSQIVNDFQKGDIAEGYSVSREKKESFPLTVTSAQKNPTAFYLCASSRTGEPYEQYFGPGTRLTVT.

The CDR3 sequence: CASSSKQGSSYGYTF. CDR3 sequence (DNA): TGTGCCAGCAGCTCAAAACAGGGGTCGAGCTATGGCTACACCTTC. The chain has TRBV7-9 and TRBJ1-2; 7 bases line up with TRBD1. CDR3 length equals 15 residues. The germline CDR1 and CDR2 sequences are SEHNR and FQNEAQ (reference sequence). V lost 4 bases and J lost 4; bases outside the gene matches: 9.

This clone was seen a few times. The chain recombines TRBV5-1 with TRBJ1-1, with 9 bases fitting TRBD1. J was trimmed by 4 bases and V by 4 bases; bases with no gene match: 5. Germline V gives CDR1 SGHRS, CDR2 YFSETQ. This CDR3 region has 14 residues. CDR3 protein: CASSPVDRGTEAFF. As DNA, the CDR3 is TGCGCCAGCAGCCCCGTGGACAGGGGCACTGAAGCTTTCTTT.

The table lists this clone with a few counts. This chain joins TRBV5-1 and TRBJ2-7; 12 positions match TRBD1. J gave up 3 bases and V 0 bases, and 7 bases lay outside the gene matches. The CDR3 has 17 amino acids. CDR1 is SGHRS, CDR2 YFSETQ, per germline. The CDR3 bases are TGCGCCAGCAGCTTGGCCGGAGGGACAGGGGGCAACTACGAGCAGTACTTC. It translates to CASSLAGGTGGNYEQYF.

The rearrangement links TRBV15 to TRBJ1-4; D is possibly TRBD1 (6 bases). The ends were cut back, 5 bases at V and 7 bases at J, with 11 bases in the middle. This CDR3 is 13 amino acids long. Germline-derived CDR1 and CDR2 are LNHNV and YYDKDF (reference sequence). The CDR3 nucleotides read TGTGCCACCAGCGGAAGGGGGGGTGAAAAACTGTTTTTT. Translated, it gives CATSGRGGEKLFF.

This clone has a handful of counts. The gene calls are TRBV7-4 and TRBJ1-4; 8 nucleotides agree with TRBD1. After removal of 4 bases from V and 4 bases from J, the junction contained 2 bases not matched to a gene. CDR3 length: 14 amino acids. CDR1 SGHVT and CDR2 SQSDAQ come from the germline V gene. CDR3 in DNA: TGTGCCAGCAGCTGGACAGGGTTTAATGAAAAACTGTTTTTT. Its protein is CASSWTGFNEKLFF.

The CDR3 nucleotides read TGTGCCAGCAGTTTCTTCGAGAGTTCTCAAGAGACCCAGTACTTC. It specifies CASSFFESSQETQYF. The chain recombines TRBV27 with TRBJ2-5, with no clear D. The V end lost 3 bases, the J end lost 2 bases, and 13 bases lay between the germline ends. The CDR3 runs 15 residues. Germline loops: CDR1 MNHEY, CDR2 SMNVEV (reference sequence).

V usage is TRBV2 and J usage is TRBJ1-1, with D possibly TRBD1 on 6 matching bases. The CDR3 consists of 13 residues. Looked up from germline, CDR1 is SNHLY and CDR2 is FYNNEI. V dropped 5 bases and J dropped 1 base, with 8 bases sitting between them. In nucleotides, the CDR3 is TGTGCCAGCAGTATGGACAGGAACACTGAAGCTTTCTTT. Translation gives CASSMDRNTEAFF.

The table lists this clone with a count of one. This chain joins TRBV4-3 and TRBJ2-3; 9 positions agree with TRBD2. Per the germline V gene, CDR1 is LGHNA and CDR2 is YSLEER. This CDR3 spans 16 amino acids. J was trimmed by 1 base and V by 4 bases; bases with no gene match: 6. This CDR3 reads CASSLTTSGRTDTQYF. The DNA of the CDR3 is TGCGCCAGCAGCCTTACGACTAGCGGACGCACAGATACGCAGTATTTT.

The chain has TRBV5-1 and TRBJ1-2; TRBD1 aligns across 7 bases. The CDR3 runs 14 residues. CDR1 SGHRS and CDR2 YFSETQ come from the germline V gene. V was clipped by 0 bases and J by 4 bases; unmatched bases: 3. The CDR3 DNA sequence: TGCGCCAGCAGCTTGGGGGACAGAATCTATGGCTACACCTTC. Its translation is CASSLGDRIYGYTF.

The chain carries TRBV10-3 and TRBJ1-5, with 9 bases aligning to TRBD1. V lost 6 bases, J lost 3 bases, and 6 bases stayed unmatched. CDR1 and CDR2 from the germline V gene are ENHRY and SYGVKD. The CDR3 length is 15 residues. Written as DNA, the CDR3 is TGTGCCATCAGCGGGGGACAGGGCAACAATCAGCCCCAGCATTTT. Its translation is CAISGGQGNNQPQHF.

The V and J genes are TRBV9 and TRBJ1-1; D gene unclear. With 2 bases removed from V and 0 bases from J, the gap between germline ends came to 14 bases. The germline V gene has CDR1 SGDLS and CDR2 YYNGEE. The CDR3 contains 16 residues. In nucleotides, the CDR3 is TGTGCCAGCAGCGTGTCCCCAAAGCTCATGAACACTGAAGCTTTCTTT. Protein: CASSVSPKLMNTEAFF.

The genes are TRBV12-3 or TRBV12-4 and TRBJ2-1; 8 bases match TRBD2. The CDR3 totals 12 residues. J gave up 10 bases and V 4 bases, and 3 bases lay outside the gene matches. CDR3 nucleotide sequence: TGTGCCAGCAGTTCCCCTAGCGGGGAGCAGTTCTTC. Its protein product is CASSSPSGEQFF.